This entry is about one T cell receptor (beta chain). Its specific antigen is unknown. The sample holds no much larger clone one base away, and base qualities are not on file. For TCRbeta CDR3 sequencing, genomic DNA was extracted from sorted cells using the QIAGEN DNeasy Blood and Tissue Kit. High-throughput TCRbeta CDR3 sequencing was carried out commercially through immunoSEQ, with PCR amplification with bias correction and internal controls included. In the paper's pipeline: Unique productive TCRbeta sequences were defined by CDR3 nucleotide sequence where primers matched, otherwise by CDR3 amino acid sequence with Vbeta and Jbeta genes. To correct for sorting error, sequences found in more than one sorted population at a frequency ratio of 2:1 or less were discarded, and the remaining shared sequences were assigned to the population with the higher frequency. Donor-reactive sequences were defined as at least 5-fold expanded in CFSE-low cells versus unstimulated cells, with frequency of at least 0.01% in CFSE-low cells. Jensen-Shannon divergence calculated on the top 100 TCRbeta sequences ranked by frequency was used to measure repertoire divergence. For samples with multiple sequencing runs, sorting error was corrected in each run separately before the runs were combined. This immuneACCESS table, as held by TCRdb, lists in-frame sequences with V and J called but not all clones. Of the missing ones, under half trace to an unresolved V gene in checked studies; the others have no known cause. V, J and clone size are those of that table, while D and trimming were read from the DNA. For this sample there are under 100,000 clones; approximately 92% appear just once. The ten largest make up 4.5% to 5% of the sample.

The source of the sample is a study of Tregs in tolerant kidney transplant recipients (dated by TCRdb to the late 2010s). As for the study more broadly: The study applied TCRbeta sequencing to find donor-specific regulatory T cells before combined kidney and bone marrow transplantation and then followed those same cells after transplant. TCRbeta repertoire sequencing was used in 3 healthy controls to compare several methods for expanding Tregs specific for an allogeneic donor. The research as a whole found: Because the study included only a small number of patients, the results must be confirmed in larger populations and under other immunosuppression protocols. Biological reproducibility was not directly addressed, though technical replication error appeared minimal. Expanding Tregs with activated donor B cells appeared to identify the most biologically relevant and donor-specific TCRbeta repertoire.

Thawed PBMCs were FACS-sorted into unstimulated Tregs (CD4+CD25+CD127-), CD4+ non-Tregs (CD4+CD25-), CD4 cells and CD8 cells. Healthy control blood came either as purchased buffy coats or from healthy volunteers. Healthy control blood was processed by Ficoll density gradient to PBMCs and cryopreserved; patient PBMCs were collected before and after transplant. The CDR3, cysteine through phenylalanine, is 14 amino acids long. Of all the DNA, just the CDR3 is kept, 42 bases in frame from base 1. The germline V gene encodes CDR1 SGHTA and CDR2 FQGNSA. For this chain, trimming is 3 bases at the V end and 1 base at the J end, and the number of junction bases without a gene match is 2.

In this chain, TRBV7-2 is recombined with TRBJ1-1, with TRBD1 identical over 7 junction bases. The TCR was taken from a human donor in good health. The specimen sequenced was CD8+ T cells from blood. The CDR3 amino acid sequence is: CASSFRTGNTEAFF. The bases read TGTGCCAGCAGCTTTAGGACAGGGAACACTGAAGCTTTCTTT.